This TCR beta chain was obtained from a study of blood T cell repertoires in COVID-19. At the level of the study: COVID-19 samples collected from the United States, Italy and Spain covered acute and convalescent phases.

Sequencing used immunoSEQ multiplex PCR; TCRdb keeps in-frame clones, though not all of them. Of under 200,000 clones listed, 79% are singletons. Germline V gene sequence: CDR1 MDHEN, CDR2 SYDVKM. Trimming cost V 11 bases and J 7 bases, with 14 bases left between them. The CDR3 loop spans 12 amino acids. This chain links TRBV28 with TRBJ1-4, with D unclear. The sequenced material came from peripheral blood. The sequence came from a woman in her sixties or seventies with COVID-19, enrolled during active disease. CDR3: CASGWRAEKLFF. In DNA, the CDR3 is TGTGCCTCCGGGTGGCGGGCTGAAAAACTGTTTTTT. The full variable domain, with the rest looked up from reference TRBV28 and TRBJ1-4, is DVKVTQSSRYLVKRTGEKVFLECVQDMDHENMFWYRQDPGLGLRLIYFSYDVKMKEKGDIPEGYSVSREKKERFSLILESASTNQTSMYLCASGWRAEKLFFGSGTQLSVL.